This T cell receptor beta chain is drawn from a study of blood T cell repertoires in COVID-19. As for the study in general: Both acute and convalescent COVID-19 samples were obtained from the United States, Italy and Spain.

Germline loops: CDR1 LGHDT, CDR2 YNNKEL (reference sequence). The length of the CDR3 is 15 residues. Deletions cut 4 bases from V and 3 bases from J, with 16 bases between. Only in-frame clones appear in the TCRdb table, and some are missing; sequencing was by immunoSEQ multiplex PCR. This sample has tens of thousands of clones, with around nine tenths found just once. The chain has TRBV3-1 (or the pseudogene TRBV3-2) and TRBJ2-7; D not resolved. This clonotype originated in a human donor in a cohort sampled during active COVID-19. Sequencing input: peripheral blood. The CDR3 reads CASSRATPTLYEQYF. In DNA form, the CDR3 reads TGTGCCAGCAGCCGGGCCACCCCAACCCTCTACGAGCAGTACTTC.